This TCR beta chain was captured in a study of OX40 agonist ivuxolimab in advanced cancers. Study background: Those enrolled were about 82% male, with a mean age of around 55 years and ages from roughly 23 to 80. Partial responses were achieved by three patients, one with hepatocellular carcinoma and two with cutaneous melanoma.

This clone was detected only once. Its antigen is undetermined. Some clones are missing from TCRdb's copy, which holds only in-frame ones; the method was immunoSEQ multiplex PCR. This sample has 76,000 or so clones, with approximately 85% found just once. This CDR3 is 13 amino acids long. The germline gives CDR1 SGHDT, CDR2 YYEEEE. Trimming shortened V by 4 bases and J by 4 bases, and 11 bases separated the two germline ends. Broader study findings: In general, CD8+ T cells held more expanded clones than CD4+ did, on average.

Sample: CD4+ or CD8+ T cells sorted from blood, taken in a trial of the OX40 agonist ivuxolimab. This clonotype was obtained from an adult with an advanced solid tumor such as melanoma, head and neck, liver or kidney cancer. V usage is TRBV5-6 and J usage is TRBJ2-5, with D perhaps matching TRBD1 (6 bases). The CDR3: CASSRRGTETQYF. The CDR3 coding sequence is TGTGCCAGCAGCCGCAGGGGAACAGAGACCCAGTACTTC. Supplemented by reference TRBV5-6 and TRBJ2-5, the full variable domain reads DAGVTQSPTHLIKTRGQQVTLRCSPKSGHDTVSWYQQALGQGPQFIFQYYEEEERQRGNFPDRFSGHQFPNYSSELNVNALLLGDSALYLCASSRRGTETQYFGPGTRLLVL.